Listed below are T cell receptor beta chains from one sample, sequenced in a study of siplizumab effects on memory and regulatory T cells. The method was immunoSEQ multiplex PCR; TCRdb's version includes in-frame clones alone and lacks a portion of them. The data hold over 85,000 clones, with roughly 97% observed a single time. The sample was naive CD4+ T cells sorted from blood. These TCRs come from a human donor in good health. Each CDR3 is given with its conserved first and last residue. A D gene is named only where the DNA matches it firmly. Some rows mark clone size as missing; the rest say once, few, many or name a class of expanded clone.

TRBD1	-	TRBV6-5	TRBJ2-7	TGTGCCAGCAGAGGGACAGGGTCGGGCGAGCAGTACTTC	CASRGTGSGEQYF
TRBD2	once	TRBV10-3	TRBJ2-7	TGTGCCATCAGTGAGTCGGGTAGCGGGGGATACGAGCAGTACTTC	CAISESGSGGYEQYF
-	once	TRBV6-6	TRBJ2-5	TGTGCCAGCGACGGGACTGGCGTCCAAGAGACCCAGTACTTC	CASDGTGVQETQYF
-	-	TRBV7-2	TRBJ2-7	TGTGCCAGCAGCTCCCCAAGGCAGGGGAGGTACGAGCAGTACTTC	CASSSPRQGRYEQYF
-	-	TRBV5-1	TRBJ2-3	TGCGCCAGCAGCTTTTTAAATCTGGAGTATTTT	CASSFLNLEYF
-	-	TRBV5-4	TRBJ1-1	TGTGCCAGCAGCTTGGGACCCGGGGCTGAAGCTTTCTTT	CASSLGPGAEAFF
-	-	TRBV18	TRBJ2-3	TGTGCCAGCTCACTCAGCGCAGGGGTAGACACAGATACGCAGTATTTT	CASSLSAGVDTDTQYF
-	-	TRBV30	TRBJ1-4	TGTGCCTGGAGTGTGATTCGGGGGGTTCAGGAAAAACTGTTTTTT	CAWSVIRGVQEKLFF
-	-	TRBV9	TRBJ2-7	TGTGCCAGCAGCGTACTCGGATCCGGGGCGTCTGAGCAGTACTTC	CASSVLGSGASEQYF
-	-	TRBV29-1	TRBJ2-2	TGCAGCCCTGGCCACCCCGGGGAGCTGTTTTTT	CSPGHPGELFF
TRBD1	-	TRBV27	TRBJ1-2	TGTGCCAGCAGTTCGGAGAGGGACAGAACTAACTATGGCTACACCTTC	CASSSERDRTNYGYTF
-	-	TRBV19	TRBJ1-1	TGTGCCAGTAGTCCCGGCCCCAGTATCAACACTGAAGCTTTCTTT	CASSPGPSINTEAFF
TRBD1	-	TRBV6-5	TRBJ1-1	TGTGCCAGCAGTGGACGACAGGGATTAAAGACTGAAGCTTTCTTT	CASSGRQGLKTEAFF
TRBD1	-	TRBV7-6	TRBJ1-2	TGTGCCAGCAGCTTGGGACAGGGGGGCTATGGCTACACCTTC	CASSLGQGGYGYTF
-	-	TRBV5-1	TRBJ2-2	TGCGCCAGCAGCTTGGACCCAGCGGGGAACACCGGGGAGCTGTTTTTT	CASSLDPAGNTGELFF
TRBD2	-	TRBV27	TRBJ2-5	TGTGCCAGCAGTTTATTCGGGGGGAACCAAGAGACCCAGTACTTC	CASSLFGGNQETQYF
-	-	TRBV2	TRBJ1-1	TGTGCCAGCAGACCACAGGGGAACACTGAAGCTTTCTTT	CASRPQGNTEAFF
TRBD1	-	TRBV19	TRBJ1-2	TGTGCCAGTATTGACAGGGTTAACTATGGCTACACCTTC	CASIDRVNYGYTF
TRBD2	-	TRBV28	TRBJ2-7	TGTGCCAGCAGTTTTCAGGGAGGGCACGAGCAGTACTTC	CASSFQGGHEQYF
-	-	TRBV6-5	TRBJ2-7	TGTGCCAGCAGCGCGGGACCGACCTACGAGCAGTACTTC	CASSAGPTYEQYF
TRBD2	-	TRBV2	TRBJ2-7	TGTGCCAGCAGCCCATCCCTGACTAGCGGGGGGCGGGGGCAGTACTTC	CASSPSLTSGGRGQYF
-	once	TRBV28	TRBJ1-1	TGTGCCAGCAGTTTAAGCCTAGGGGGGCCCGGGACAAAGATGAACACTGAAGCTTTCTTT	CASSLSLGGPGTKMNTEAFF
-	-	TRBV11-1	TRBJ1-3	TGTGCCAGCAGCCGGACGGACTCTGGAAACACCATATATTTT	CASSRTDSGNTIYF
TRBD1	-	TRBV6-5	TRBJ1-5	TGTGCCAGCAGTTCCCGCAGGGGGGATCAGCCCCAGCATTTT	CASSSRRGDQPQHF
TRBD1	-	TRBV7-9	TRBJ1-5	TGTGCCAGCAGCTATGGGACAGGGGATCAGCCCCAGCATTTT	CASSYGTGDQPQHF
-	-	TRBV2	TRBJ2-3	TGTGCCTCCTGCCGTGACAGAAGCGCAGATACGCAGTATTTT	CASCRDRSADTQYF
-	-	TRBV7-2	TRBJ2-7	TGTGCCAGCAGCTTACTTTCATCGGCTAGCTCCTACGAGCAGTACTTC	CASSLLSSASSYEQYF
-	-	TRBV5-1	TRBJ1-2	TGCGCCAGCAGCTTGGTCGACAGTAACTATGGCTACACCTTC	CASSLVDSNYGYTF
TRBD1	-	TRBV18	TRBJ1-6	TGTGCCAGCTCACCGACAGGGGGCCGGTCACCCCTCCACTTT	CASSPTGGRSPLHF
TRBD2	-	TRBV7-8	TRBJ2-1	TGTGCCAGCAGCTTGTCACGGTCTAGCGGGGTGAATGAGCAGTTCTTC	CASSLSRSSGVNEQFF
-	-	TRBV5-1	TRBJ2-6	TGCGCCAGCTCAACAGGGTTTAGTGGGGCCAACGTCCTGACTTTC	CASSTGFSGANVLTF
-	once	TRBV2	TRBJ2-7	TGTGCCAGCAGTGAGGGGCCCATGAACTCCTACGAGCAGTACTTC	CASSEGPMNSYEQYF
-	-	TRBV6-5	TRBJ1-3	TGTGCCAGCAGTTACTCTACCTCTGGAAACACCATATATTTT	CASSYSTSGNTIYF
-	-	TRBV25-1	TRBJ1-1	TGTGCCAGCCGACCGGCCCGGAACTCGGGCGAAACTGAAGCTTTCTTT	CASRPARNSGETEAFF
-	-	TRBV25-1	TRBJ2-7	TGTGCCAGCAGTAATACAGGATTTACCTACGAGCAGTACTTC	CASSNTGFTYEQYF
-	-	TRBV28	TRBJ2-5	TGTGCCAGCAGTTTTTCCTGGGACCCAACCTCCCAAGAGACCCAGTACTTC	CASSFSWDPTSQETQYF
-	-	TRBV7-3	TRBJ2-7	TGTGCCAGCAGTCCTATGAGTGGGCAGTCCTACGAGCAGTACTTC	CASSPMSGQSYEQYF
-	-	TRBV7-6	TRBJ2-2	TGTGCCAGCAGCTTAGTCGCAGACACCGGGGAGCTGTTTTTT	CASSLVADTGELFF
-	-	TRBV29-1	TRBJ2-1	TGCAGCGTTGAATTCGTCCGGGGTAATGAGCAGTTCTTC	CSVEFVRGNEQFF
-	-	TRBV5-1	TRBJ2-2	TGCGCCAGCAGCGAGGGACACGGGGAGCTGTTTTTT	CASSEGHGELFF
TRBD2	-	TRBV5-1	TRBJ2-3	TGCGCCAGCAGCTTCCTCTTAGCGGGGGGCGGGACAGATACGCAGTATTTT	CASSFLLAGGGTDTQYF
TRBD2	-	TRBV4-2	TRBJ2-1	TGTGCCAGCAGCCGACGACTAGCGGGGGACAATGAGCAGTTCTTC	CASSRRLAGDNEQFF
-	-	TRBV19	TRBJ2-4	TGTGCCAGTAGTATTGGCCAGAATTGGGACATTCAGTACTTC	CASSIGQNWDIQYF
TRBD1	-	TRBV6-5	TRBJ1-1	TGTGCCAGCAGTTACCGGACAGGGGTGAACACTGAAGCTTTCTTT	CASSYRTGVNTEAFF
TRBD2	-	TRBV5-5	TRBJ2-3	TGTGCCAGCAGCTTCGGGGGGGCCTTAGATACGCAGTATTTT	CASSFGGALDTQYF
-	-	TRBV10-3	TRBJ2-1	TGTGCCATCATGGGGACCCAAGCGGACAATGAGCAGTTCTTC	CAIMGTQADNEQFF
-	-	TRBV9	TRBJ1-6	TGTGCCAGCAGCGTCTCAAGTACAAATTCACCCCTCCACTTT	CASSVSSTNSPLHF
TRBD1	-	TRBV29-1	TRBJ1-6	TGCAGCGCAACCACAGGGGCTAATTCACCCCTCCACTTT	CSATTGANSPLHF
-	-	TRBV5-4	TRBJ2-3	TGTGCCAGCAGGAACCGGGACCTCGCTGCGGGTACGCAGTATTTT	CASRNRDLAAGTQYF
TRBD2	-	TRBV18	TRBJ2-1	TGTGCCAGCTCAGCCGCGGGGGGGCGGAGTGAGCAGTTCTTC	CASSAAGGRSEQFF